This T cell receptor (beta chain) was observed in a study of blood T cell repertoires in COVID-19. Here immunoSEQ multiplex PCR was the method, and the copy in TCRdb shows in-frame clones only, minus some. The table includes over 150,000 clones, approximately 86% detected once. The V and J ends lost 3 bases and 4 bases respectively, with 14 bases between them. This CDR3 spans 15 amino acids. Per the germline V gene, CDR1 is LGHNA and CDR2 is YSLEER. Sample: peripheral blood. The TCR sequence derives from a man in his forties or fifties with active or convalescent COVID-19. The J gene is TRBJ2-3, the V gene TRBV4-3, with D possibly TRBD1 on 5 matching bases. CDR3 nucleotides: TGCGCCAGCAGCCACCTCGCCCAACAGGCAGATACGCAGTATTTT. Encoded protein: CASSHLAQQADTQYF.